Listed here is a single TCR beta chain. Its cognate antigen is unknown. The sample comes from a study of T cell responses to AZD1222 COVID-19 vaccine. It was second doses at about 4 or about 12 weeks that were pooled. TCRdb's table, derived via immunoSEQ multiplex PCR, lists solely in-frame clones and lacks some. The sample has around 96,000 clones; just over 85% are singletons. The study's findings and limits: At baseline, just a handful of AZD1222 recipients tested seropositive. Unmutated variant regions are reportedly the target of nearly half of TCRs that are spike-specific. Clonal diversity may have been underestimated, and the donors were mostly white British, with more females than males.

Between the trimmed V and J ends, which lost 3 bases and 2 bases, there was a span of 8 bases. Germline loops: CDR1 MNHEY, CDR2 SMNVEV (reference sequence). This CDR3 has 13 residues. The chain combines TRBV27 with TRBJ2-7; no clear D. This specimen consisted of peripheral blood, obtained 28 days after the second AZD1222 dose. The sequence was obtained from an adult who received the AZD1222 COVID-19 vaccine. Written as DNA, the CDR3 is TGTGCCAGCAGTTTTGGGGTAGCCTACGAGCAGTACTTC. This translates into CASSFGVAYEQYF.